Listed here are 7 T cell receptor beta chains from one sample, sequenced in a study of blood T cell repertoires in COVID-19. Here immunoSEQ multiplex PCR was the method, and the copy in TCRdb shows in-frame clones only, minus some. The sample yields 150,000 or so clones, around 91% seen once. Sequencing used peripheral blood. These receptors originate from a man younger than 35 with COVID-19, enrolled during active disease.

The chain carries TRBV10-2 and TRBJ1-5, with D uncertain. The CDR3 is 13 residues long. The ends were cut back, 4 bases at V and 0 bases at J, with 4 bases in the middle. Germline CDR1 is WSHSY and CDR2 is SAAADI. The chain's CDR3 is CASSVHSNQPQHF. The CDR3 DNA is TGCGCCAGCAGTGTTCATAGCAATCAGCCCCAGCATTTT.

The chain joins TRBV14 to TRBJ2-7, with TRBD2 identical over 11 bases. Germline CDR1 SGHDN, CDR2 FVKESK. The CDR3 extends over 16 amino acids. The V segment lost 4 bases and the J segment 0 bases; nucleotides outside the gene matches: 5. The CDR3 bases are TGTGCCAGCAGCCGAACCGGGACTAGCGGCTCCTACGAGCAGTACTTC. This translates into CASSRTGTSGSYEQYF.

In DNA form, the CDR3 reads TGTGCCACCCAACGCGGGGGGGGCAACTATGGCTACACCTTC. It specifies CATQRGGGNYGYTF. The V gene is TRBV24-1, the J gene TRBJ1-2; D is possibly TRBD1 (6 bases). This CDR3 region has 14 residues. Per germline, CDR1 KGHDR and CDR2 SFDVKD. The V end lost 9 bases, the J end lost 2 bases, and 15 bases lay between the germline ends.

This clone was recorded once. This chain connects TRBV4-1 to TRBJ1-2; 9 positions match TRBD1. V was pared by 3 bases and J by 5 bases, with 13 bases of the junction left unmatched. The CDR3 is 17 amino acids. Germline CDR1 is MGHRA and CDR2 is YSYEKL. The CDR3 reads CASSHSLSGQGLYGYTF. The CDR3 DNA follows: TGCGCCAGCAGCCATAGTCTTTCGGGACAGGGTTTATATGGCTACACCTTC.

A few counts support this clone. This chain links TRBV27 with TRBJ1-5; possible D gene TRBD1, 5 bases. In germline, CDR1 is MNHEY, CDR2 SMNVEV (reference sequence). Trimming removed 3 bases from V and 0 bases from J, with 6 bases in between. The CDR3 consists of 14 residues. Here the CDR3 DNA reads TGTGCCAGCAGTTTCCAGGGTAGCAATCAGCCCCAGCATTTT. The encoded protein is CASSFQGSNQPQHF.

This clone has only a few counts. The chain uses TRBV7-6 and TRBJ2-2; 9 nucleotides agree with TRBD2. Germline CDR1 reads SGHVS; CDR2 reads FNYEAQ. V gave up 5 bases and J gave up 3 bases; unmatched junction bases: 16. The CDR3 consists of 19 residues. The CDR3 reads CASSQRLADYWGYTGELFF. CDR3 DNA: TGTGCCAGCAGCCAAAGACTAGCGGATTATTGGGGATACACCGGGGAGCTGTTTTTT.

This clone was detected a few times. CDR3 coding DNA: TGTGCCAGCGCTGTGCAGCGGGCTTACTCCTACGAGCAGTACTTC. Amino acid sequence: CASAVQRAYSYEQYF. V is TRBV28 and J is TRBJ2-7; possible D gene TRBD2, 6 bases. The V end lost 8 bases, the J end lost 0 bases, and 17 bases lay between the germline ends. Germline-derived CDR1 and CDR2 are MDHEN and SYDVKM. The CDR3 consists of 15 residues.